This T cell receptor (beta chain) was observed in a study of shared clonotypes between healthy human individuals. Sequencing was performed with immunoSEQ multiplex PCR; in TCRdb, only in-frame clones are kept and a portion is missing. The table has about 2 million clones, 85% to 95% seen once. Trimming removed 3 bases at V and 0 bases at J, with 14 bases between. CDR3 size: 16 residues. Germline loops: CDR1 KGHSH, CDR2 LQKENI. The material sequenced was naive CD4+ T cells sorted from blood. Subset given: CD45RA+ positively selected. This TCR was recovered from a man younger than 35 in good health. The chain uses TRBV18 and TRBJ1-1; TRBD1 might be the D (5 bases). CDR3 bases: TGTGCCAGCTCACCTCCAGGGCGCGGGCTGAACACTGAAGCTTTCTTT. Translating gives CASSPPGRGLNTEAFF.